This T cell receptor beta chain stems from a study of human T cells and chemical hapten exposure. At the level of the study: Weekly diphenylcyclopropenone doses were given to patients' scalps across the roughly 25-week study.

General observations from the study: The formation of large CDR3 similarity clusters by expanded TCRs significantly exceeded that of controls. The donor cohort had alopecia, so its immune response may not match that of healthy people.

Of note for this clonotype: Its antigen is not known.

The time point denotes: pre-sensitization, week 0. The treatment was: therapeutic diphenylcyclopropenone sensitization with weekly scalp DPC. Blood was collected ahead of every patch test applied. TCRdb re-called the RACE reads with MiXCR, one entry per CDR3 protein. The sample includes about 110,000 distinct CDR3 sequences, roughly 12% of them seen just once. The CDR3 has 17 residues. The germline CDR1 and CDR2 sequences are LGHDT and YNNKEL (reference sequence). V was pared by 1 base and J by 2 bases, with 17 bases between. V is TRBV3-1 and J is TRBJ1-1; D might be TRBD1 (5 bases). This specimen was whole blood, taken in connection with sensitization to the hapten diphenylcyclopropenone (DPC). This TCR came from a woman aged 45-60 years with alopecia areata. Some clones in this sample may be carry-over from other donors' samples. CDR3 DNA sequence: TGTGCCAGCAGCCAAGTACGATCGGCAGGGCGTAACACTGAAGCTTTCTTT. It translates to CASSQVRSAGRNTEAFF.